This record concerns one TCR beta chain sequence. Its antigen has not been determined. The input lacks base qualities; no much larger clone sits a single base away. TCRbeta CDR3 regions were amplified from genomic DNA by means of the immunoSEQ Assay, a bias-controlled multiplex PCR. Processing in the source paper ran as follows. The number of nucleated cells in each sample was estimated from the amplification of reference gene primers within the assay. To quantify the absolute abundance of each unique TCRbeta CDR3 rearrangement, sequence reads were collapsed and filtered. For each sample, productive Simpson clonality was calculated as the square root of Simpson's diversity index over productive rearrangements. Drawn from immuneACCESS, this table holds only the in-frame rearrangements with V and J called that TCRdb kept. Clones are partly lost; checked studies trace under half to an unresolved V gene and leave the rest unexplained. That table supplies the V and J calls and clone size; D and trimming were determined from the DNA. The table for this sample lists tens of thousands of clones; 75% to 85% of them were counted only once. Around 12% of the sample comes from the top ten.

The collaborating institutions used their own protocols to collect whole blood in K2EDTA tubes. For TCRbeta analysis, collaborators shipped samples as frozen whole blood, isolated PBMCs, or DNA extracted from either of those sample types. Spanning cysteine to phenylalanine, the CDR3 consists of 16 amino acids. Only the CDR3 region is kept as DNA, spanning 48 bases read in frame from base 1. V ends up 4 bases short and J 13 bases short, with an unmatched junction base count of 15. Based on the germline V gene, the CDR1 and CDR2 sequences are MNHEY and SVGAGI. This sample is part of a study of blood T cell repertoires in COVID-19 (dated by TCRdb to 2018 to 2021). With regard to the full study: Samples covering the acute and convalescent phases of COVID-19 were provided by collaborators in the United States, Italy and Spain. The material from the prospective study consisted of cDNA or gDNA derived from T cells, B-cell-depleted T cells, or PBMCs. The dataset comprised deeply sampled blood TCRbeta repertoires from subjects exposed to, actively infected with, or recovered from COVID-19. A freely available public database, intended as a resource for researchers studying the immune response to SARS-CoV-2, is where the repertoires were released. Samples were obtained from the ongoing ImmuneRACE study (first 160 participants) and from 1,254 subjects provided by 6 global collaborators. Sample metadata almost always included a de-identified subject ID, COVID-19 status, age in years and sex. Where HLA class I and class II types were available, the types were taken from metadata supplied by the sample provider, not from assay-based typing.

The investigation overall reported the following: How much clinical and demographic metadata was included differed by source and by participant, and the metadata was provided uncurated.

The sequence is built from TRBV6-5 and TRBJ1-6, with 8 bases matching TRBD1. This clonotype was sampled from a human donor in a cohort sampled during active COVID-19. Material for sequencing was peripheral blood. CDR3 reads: CASSFTPNRDRSPLHF. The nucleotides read TGTGCCAGCAGTTTCACTCCCAACCGGGACAGGTCTCCCCTCCACTTT.